The 31 T cell receptor beta chains presented below share a single source sample, sequenced in a study of vaccination effects on CD4 cells after COVID-19. Method: immunoSEQ multiplex PCR; TCRdb's copy keeps in-frame clones and lacks some. Of around 53,000 clones in the sample, 76% were seen once. Their antigens are not known. The ViraFEST assay expanded antigen-specific CD4+ T cells with viral peptide pools before sequencing. After roughly eleven days in culture, the CD4+ T cells were isolated. Infection dated between March and December 2020, before the Alpha, Beta and Delta variants reached the United States. The sample consisted of CD4+ T cells from PBMCs cultured with HIV peptides, taken before COVID-19 vaccination. Subset indicated: HIV-1 Nef peptide pool negative control/reference culture. The source is a human donor who had a prior SARS-CoV-2 infection.

This chain joins TRBV4-1 and TRBJ2-7; TRBD2 is a possible D gene (5 bases). Deletions cut 0 bases from V and 7 bases from J, with 22 bases between. CDR1 and CDR2 (germline): MGHRA, YSYEKL. This CDR3 region has 17 residues. The DNA of the CDR3 is TGCGCCAGCAGCCAAGAATTGCGGGCTACGGCGGTCTCTGAGCAGTACTTC. Encoded protein: CASSQELRATAVSEQYF.

The chain carries TRBV7-9 and TRBJ2-1; 9 nucleotides agree with TRBD1. Germline-derived CDR1 and CDR2 are SEHNR and FQNEAQ (reference sequence). V gave up 5 bases and J gave up 0 bases; unmatched junction bases: 11. This CDR3 is built from 18 residues. In DNA, the CDR3 is TGTGCCAGCAGCGCGACAGGGGGTCTAGATAGCTCCTACAATGAGCAGTTCTTC. Its protein is CASSATGGLDSSYNEQFF.

The chain combines TRBV6-5 with TRBJ1-2; TRBD1 is a possible D gene (5 bases). V was cut by 7 bases and J by 4 bases, with 13 bases left in between. Germline V CDR1 and CDR2: MNHEY, SVGAGI. The CDR3 runs 13 residues. The CDR3 spells CASTQTVAYGYTF. The CDR3 DNA reads TGTGCCAGCACTCAGACAGTCGCCTATGGCTACACCTTC.

The chain carries TRBV5-1 and TRBJ2-5; D is uncertain. The V gene's germline CDR1 is SGHRS and CDR2 YFSETQ. Deletions cut 1 base from V and 4 bases from J, with 8 bases between. The CDR3 totals 13 residues. The DNA of the CDR3 is TGCGCCAGCAGCTTGACCCCGGGAGAGACCCAGTACTTC. It encodes CASSLTPGETQYF.

This sequence joins TRBV28 and TRBJ2-7; D might be TRBD1 or TRBD2, each matching 6 bases. Per germline, CDR1 MDHEN and CDR2 SYDVKM. V dropped 7 bases and J dropped 5 bases, with 27 bases sitting between them. CDR3 length: 17 residues. CDR3 loop: CASNKGGLGSDSHEQYF. The CDR3 nucleotides are TGTGCCAGCAACAAGGGGGGTCTCGGTAGCGATTCCCACGAGCAGTACTTC.

This chain joins TRBV7-9 and TRBJ1-2; 7 bases line up with TRBD1. The CDR3 runs to 13 residues. CDR1 SEHNR and CDR2 FQNEAQ come from the germline V gene (reference sequence). The J segment lost 2 bases and the V segment lost 5 bases, leaving 2 bases of the junction unmatched. The chain's CDR3 is CASSAGQNYGYTF. The DNA for the CDR3 is TGTGCCAGCAGCGCGGGACAGAACTATGGCTACACCTTC.

This clone was seen once. This chain uses TRBV28 with TRBJ2-7; D is perhaps TRBD2 (5 bases). Between the trimmed V and J ends, which lost 5 bases and 2 bases, there was a span of 13 bases. This CDR3 comprises 14 residues. Per germline, CDR1 MDHEN and CDR2 SYDVKM. Here the CDR3 reads CASSELDGAYEQYF. CDR3 sequence (DNA): TGTGCCAGCAGTGAACTGGACGGGGCCTACGAGCAGTACTTC.

The table lists this clone with a few counts. This chain joins TRBV19 and TRBJ1-2; 8 nucleotides align to TRBD1. J gave up 4 bases and V 6 bases, and 7 bases lay outside the gene matches. CDR1 LNHDA and CDR2 SQIVND come from the germline V gene (reference sequence). The CDR3 runs to 14 residues. CDR3 nucleotide sequence: TGTGCCAGTAGACAGGGGGTGGAGCGCTATGGCTACACCTTC. Translating gives CASRQGVERYGYTF.

The genes are TRBV7-9 and TRBJ2-6; 11 bases match TRBD1. Germline CDR1 SEHNR, CDR2 FQNEAQ (reference sequence). The CDR3 is 19 residues long. Trimming cost V 5 bases and J 1 base; bases outside gene matches: 10. CDR3 loop: CASSQRTGGGFSGANVLTF. CDR3 bases: TGTGCCAGCAGCCAGAGGACAGGGGGCGGTTTTTCTGGGGCCAACGTCCTGACTTTC.

V and J are TRBV29-1 and TRBJ2-5; the D call may be TRBD1 or TRBD2 (6 bases each). CDR1 and CDR2 from the germline V gene are SQVTM and ANQGSEA. Trimming pared 5 bases from V and 5 bases from J, leaving 21 bases between. The CDR3 is 15 residues long. The CDR3 DNA is TGCAGCGTTCGCGGGACCGCCGGAAGGGGGGAGACCCAGTACTTC. As protein: CSVRGTAGRGETQYF.

The genes are TRBV11-2 and TRBJ2-6; unclear D gene. CDR3 length equals 14 residues. Per the germline V gene, CDR1 is SGHAT and CDR2 is FQNNGV. V lost 4 bases to trimming and J lost 3 bases, with 7 bases between them. Here the CDR3 reads CASSSVSGANVLTF. CDR3 nucleotides: TGTGCCAGCAGCTCGGTTAGTGGGGCCAACGTCCTGACTTTC.

This chain connects TRBV15 to TRBJ1-3; D remains ambiguous. Looked up from germline, CDR1 is LNHNV and CDR2 is YYDKDF (reference sequence). With 0 bases removed from V and 1 base from J, the gap between germline ends came to 7 bases. The CDR3 runs 15 residues. The CDR3 DNA sequence: TGTGCCACCAGCAGAGATCAAATGTCTGGAAACACCATATATTTT. Translated, it gives CATSRDQMSGNTIYF.

This chain connects TRBV5-1 to TRBJ2-2, with 10 bases that match TRBD2. The CDR3 extends over 15 amino acids. From germline, CDR1 is SGHRS and CDR2 YFSETQ. The V and J ends lost 4 bases and 6 bases, in that order; junction bases with no gene match: 6. The CDR3 here is CASSISGGAPGELFF. CDR3 DNA: TGCGCCAGCAGCATAAGCGGGGGGGCCCCCGGGGAGCTGTTTTTT. The variable domain in full, completed from reference TRBV5-1 and TRBJ2-2, reads KAGVTQTPRYLIKTRGQQVTLSCSPISGHRSVSWYQQTPGQGLQFLFEYFSETQRNKGNFPGRFSGRQFSNSRSEMNVSTLELGDSALYLCASSISGGAPGELFFGEGSRLTVL.

The chain employs TRBV5-8 and TRBJ2-3, with 7 bases aligning to TRBD1. The CDR3 is made up of 14 amino acids. From germline, CDR1 is SGHTS and CDR2 YDEGEE. Trimming removed 4 bases from V and 4 bases from J; junction bases left unmatched: 6. The CDR3, as DNA: TGTGCCAGCAGCCAAAGACAGGGAGCAGATACGCAGTATTTT. It yields the protein CASSQRQGADTQYF.

The rearrangement uses TRBV12-5 and TRBJ2-3; a possible D gene is TRBD1 (6 bases). This CDR3 contains 15 residues. V dropped 4 bases and J dropped 4 bases, with 15 bases sitting between them. Germline V gene sequence: CDR1 LGHNT, CDR2 FRNRAP. The CDR3, as DNA: TGTGCTAGTGGTTCAGGACAGATTGCGGCAGATACGCAGTATTTT. Its protein is CASGSGQIAADTQYF.

V is TRBV7-2 and J is TRBJ1-5, with D hard to call. Trimming pared 1 base from V and 7 bases from J, leaving 11 bases between. Germline CDR1 is SGHTA and CDR2 is FQGNSA. This CDR3 region has 14 residues. CDR3 loop: CASSLVVGNQPQHF. The CDR3 DNA reads TGTGCCAGCAGCTTAGTGGTGGGGAACCAGCCCCAGCATTTT.

The chain combines TRBV18 with TRBJ1-5; D perhaps matches TRBD1 (5 bases). Trimming left V 6 bases short and J 6 bases short, with 9 bases between. The length of the CDR3 is 12 residues. Germline V CDR1 and CDR2: KGHSH, LQKENI. The CDR3 DNA reads as TGTGCCAGCTCGGACCAGGGTCAGCCCCAGCATTTT. It encodes CASSDQGQPQHF. Filled out from reference TRBV18 and TRBJ1-5, the complete variable domain reads NAGVMQNPRHLVRRRGQEARLRCSPMKGHSHVYWYRQLPEEGLKFMVYLQKENIIDESGMPKERFSAEFPKEGPSILRIQQVVRGDSAAYFCASSDQGQPQHFGDGTRLSIL.

The chain employs TRBV2 and TRBJ1-4; no firm D call. The germline gives CDR1 SNHLY, CDR2 FYNNEI. The CDR3 loop spans 15 amino acids. Deletions cut 6 bases from V and 0 bases from J, with 11 bases between. CDR3 amino acids: CASSGQTPTNEKLFF. CDR3 sequence (DNA): TGTGCCAGCAGCGGGCAGACCCCAACTAATGAAAAACTGTTTTTT.

The chain combines TRBV2 with TRBJ1-2; D remains ambiguous. Germline V gene lookup returns CDR1 SNHLY and CDR2 FYNNEI. Trimming removed 3 bases at V and 2 bases at J, with 7 bases between. CDR3 length: 13 residues. The CDR3 sequence: CASSEEGNYGYTF. CDR3 nucleotide sequence: TGTGCCAGCAGTGAGGAGGGAAACTATGGCTACACCTTC.

This rearrangement joins TRBV2 to TRBJ2-7; D is possibly TRBD2 (6 bases). There are 14 residues in the CDR3. V lost 4 bases, J lost 6 bases, and 16 bases lay in between. Germline loops: CDR1 SNHLY, CDR2 FYNNEI. In DNA, the CDR3 is TGTGCCAGCAGTGCGGGACTCTTTATGGGCGAGCAGTACTTC. It is translated as CASSAGLFMGEQYF.

The chain carries TRBV11-3 and TRBJ2-7, with a weak D call TRBD2 (5 bases). CDR1 and CDR2 from the germline V gene are SGHNT and YENEEA. The CDR3 has 15 amino acids. Trimming removed 2 bases from V and 0 bases from J, with 11 bases in between. The DNA for the CDR3 is TGTGCCAGCAGCTTAAGGCTGGGGAGCTCCTACGAGCAGTACTTC. Protein product: CASSLRLGSSYEQYF.

By share, this clone ranks as medium-sized. The chain has TRBV2 and TRBJ2-1; D unresolved. The CDR3 has 14 amino acids. Germline assignment: CDR1 SNHLY and CDR2 FYNNEI. V was pared by 4 bases and J by 7 bases, with 14 bases between. CDR3 sequence: CASSGFGSSNEQFF. CDR3 coding DNA: TGTGCCAGCAGTGGGTTTGGCTCCAGTAATGAGCAGTTCTTC.

This clone was counted only a few times. V is TRBV3-1 (or the pseudogene TRBV3-2) and J is TRBJ2-1; D ambiguous. Germline CDR1 is LGHDT and CDR2 is YNNKEL (reference sequence). This CDR3 has 11 amino acids. Trimming cost V 5 bases and J 3 bases, with 2 bases left between them. In DNA form, the CDR3 reads TGTGCCAGCAGCTTCTACAATGAGCAGTTCTTC. This translates into CASSFYNEQFF.

The rearrangement joins TRBV3-1 (or the pseudogene TRBV3-2) to TRBJ1-2, with 7 bases that match TRBD1. CDR1 is LGHDT and CDR2 is YNNKEL in the germline V gene (reference sequence). The CDR3 has 14 amino acids. V trimming: 1 base; J trimming: 6 bases; junction bases outside the gene matches: 5. The CDR3 spells CASSQGQGGNGYTF. The CDR3, as DNA: TGTGCCAGCAGCCAAGGACAGGGAGGGAATGGCTACACCTTC.

The genes are TRBV11-2 and TRBJ2-1; D uncertain. The CDR3 is made up of 11 amino acids. Trimming took off 8 bases at V and 9 bases at J, with 11 bases between the two ends. In germline, CDR1 is SGHAT, CDR2 FQNNGV. The CDR3 DNA follows: TGTGCCAGCTCCCCCCTGGGTGAGCAGTTCTTC. Translating it yields CASSPLGEQFF.

This chain links TRBV7-9 with TRBJ1-2; 8 nucleotides match TRBD1. This CDR3 region has 15 residues. Per germline, CDR1 SEHNR and CDR2 FQNEAQ (reference sequence). Trimming took 3 bases from V and 2 from J; bases not matched to a gene: 5. CDR3 region: CASSFLTGANYGYTF. DNA of the CDR3: TGTGCCAGCAGCTTCCTGACAGGGGCGAACTATGGCTACACCTTC.

This clone was seen only a few times. The V call is TRBV9, the J call TRBJ2-7; a weak D match, TRBD1 (6 bases). Looked up from germline, CDR1 is SGDLS and CDR2 is YYNGEE. The CDR3 is 14 residues long. Trimming pared 4 bases from V and 0 bases from J, leaving 11 bases between. This CDR3 reads CASSFRDNSYEQYF. CDR3 nucleotide sequence: TGTGCCAGCAGCTTCCGGGACAACTCCTACGAGCAGTACTTC.

The genes are TRBV7-6 and TRBJ2-2; TRBD2 might be the D (7 bases). V gave up 5 bases and J gave up 5 bases, with 18 bases separating them. Germline V gene sequence: CDR1 SGHVS, CDR2 FNYEAQ. This CDR3 has 16 residues. CDR3 nucleotides: TGTGCCAGCAGCCCCAGGGGAGGGGTCCTGACCGGGGAGCTGTTTTTT. Amino acid sequence: CASSPRGGVLTGELFF.

J is TRBJ1-2 and V is TRBV5-4; 9 bases are a match to TRBD1. The junction had 10 bases not matched to a gene; V was cut back by 4 bases and J by 3 bases. This CDR3 is 16 amino acids long. Looked up from germline, CDR1 is SGHNT and CDR2 is YYREEE (reference sequence). Written as DNA, the CDR3 is TGTGCCAGCAGCACACTTCGACAGGGGGAAGACTATGGCTACACCTTC. It translates to CASSTLRQGEDYGYTF.

This chain links TRBV24-1 with TRBJ1-5; 7 nucleotides line up with TRBD1. The CDR3 is made up of 13 amino acids. V was pared by 7 bases and J by 5 bases, with 4 bases of the junction left unmatched. The germline CDR1 and CDR2 sequences are KGHDR and SFDVKD. The CDR3 protein is CATSRQGDQPQHF. In DNA, the CDR3 is TGTGCCACCAGCAGACAGGGCGATCAGCCCCAGCATTTT.

This clone was found once. This chain connects TRBV9 to TRBJ2-5; D not certain. In germline, CDR1 is SGDLS, CDR2 YYNGEE. Trimming cost V 0 bases and J 5 bases, with 11 bases left between them. The CDR3 is 14 amino acids. DNA for the CDR3: TGTGCCAGCAGCGTAGAGGATGTGTCGGAGACCCAGTACTTC. This gives the protein CASSVEDVSETQYF. Full variable domain (missing parts from reference TRBV9 and TRBJ2-5): DSGVTQTPKHLITATGQRVTLRCSPRSGDLSVYWYQQSLDQGLQFLIQYYNGEERAKGNILERFSAQQFPDLHSELNLSSLELGDSALYFCASSVEDVSETQYFGPGTRLLVL.